The 23 T cell receptor beta chains below were found in one sample sequenced in a study of T cells in Graves' hyperthyroidism and ophthalmopathy. RNA transcripts provided the source from which TCR beta CDR3 regions were amplified. The HTBI primer set drove a first-round RT-PCR of the TCR CDR3. TCRdb used MiXCR to reprocess the multiplex PCR reads, holding one entry per CDR3 protein. Of approximately 620,000 distinct CDR3 sequences detected, approximately 15% appear once; the ten largest clones hold more than 4.5%. Sequencing was performed on blood. These receptors were obtained from a woman between 25 and 40 years old with Graves' hyperthyroidism that later progressed to Graves' ophthalmopathy.

This clonotype was picked up many times. The rearrangement uses TRBV7-3 and TRBJ1-6, with D unresolved. The CDR3 extends over 13 amino acids. Germline loops: CDR1 SGHTA, CDR2 FQGTGA. The germline V and J ends were trimmed by 5 bases and 4 bases, with 6 bases remaining between them. This CDR3 is CASSDNYNSPLHF. The CDR3 DNA is TGTGCCAGCAGCGACAATTATAATTCACCCCTCCACTTT.

This clonotype has at least ten counts. J is TRBJ1-3 and V is TRBV13; TRBD1 matches at 8 bases. Germline trimming cut 5 bases from V and 3 bases from J; bases unmatched to any gene: 6. The CDR3 totals 15 residues. CDR1 and CDR2 from the germline V gene are PRHDT and FYEKMQ (reference sequence). For the CDR3, the DNA is TGTGCCAGCAGCCCAGGGGGCCGGGGTGGAAACACCATATATTTT. This codes for CASSPGGRGGNTIYF.

The rearrangement joins TRBV6-1 to TRBJ2-7, with a possible D match to TRBD1 (6 bases). This CDR3 has 15 amino acids. The V gene lost 5 bases and the J gene lost 2 bases, with 16 bases spanning the gap. CDR1 is MNHNS and CDR2 is SASEGT in the germline V gene. The CDR3 DNA follows: TGTGCCAGCAGTATGACAGGCGCCCATCCCTACGAGCAGTACTTC. Translation gives CASSMTGAHPYEQYF.

This clonotype was detected many times. The gene calls are TRBV11-2 and TRBJ2-1; 12 bases are shared with TRBD2. After removal of 5 bases from V and 2 bases from J, the junction contained 1 base not matched to a gene. Germline assignment: CDR1 SGHAT and CDR2 FQNNGV. The CDR3 is 15 residues long. CDR3 sequence (DNA): TGTGCCAGCAGCGGACTAGCGGGACCCTACAATGAGCAGTTCTTC. Its protein is CASSGLAGPYNEQFF.

This clonotype was seen at least ten times. The chain is built from TRBV12-3 or TRBV12-4 and TRBJ1-1, with 7 nucleotides matching TRBD1. The length of the CDR3 is 13 residues. The V gene end was trimmed by 5 bases and the J gene end by 7 bases; junction bases not matched to a gene: 7. The CDR3 DNA reads TGTGCCAGCAGTCGGACAGGCGGAGGTGAAGCTTTCTTT. This gives the protein CASSRTGGGEAFF.

This clonotype was counted many times. This chain joins TRBV28 and TRBJ2-7; the D call may be TRBD1 or TRBD2 (5 bases each). Between the trimmed V and J ends, which lost 2 bases and 4 bases, there was a span of 18 bases. This CDR3 is 16 amino acids long. CDR1 MDHEN and CDR2 SYDVKM come from the germline V gene. The CDR3, as DNA: TGTGCCAGCAGTTTAAGGCGTTGGGACCGACAATACGAGCAGTACTTC. The encoded protein is CASSLRRWDRQYEQYF.

V gene TRBV27 combines with J gene TRBJ1-6, with 8 bases that match TRBD1. This CDR3 is built from 14 residues. V lost 6 bases, J lost 10 bases, and 8 bases stayed unmatched. Germline V gene sequence: CDR1 MNHEY, CDR2 SMNVEV (reference sequence). The CDR3 region has the DNA TGTGCCAGCAGCACGGACAGGGAGGACTCACCCCTCCACTTT. Translating it yields CASSTDREDSPLHF.

CDR3 residues: CASSQEVDQGWDNEQFF. The CDR3 DNA sequence: TGTGCCAGCAGCCAAGAGGTTGACCAGGGTTGGGACAATGAGCAGTTCTTC. The genes are TRBV14 and TRBJ2-1, with D possibly TRBD1 on 5 matching bases. Germline V gene sequence: CDR1 SGHDN, CDR2 FVKESK. V gave up 0 bases and J gave up 5 bases, with 17 bases separating them. The CDR3 contains 17 residues.

This clonotype was counted at least ten times. The genes are TRBV7-8 and TRBJ2-7; tentatively, D is TRBD2 (5 bases). Germline V gives CDR1 SGHVS, CDR2 FQNEAQ. The CDR3 has 14 residues. Between the trimmed V and J ends, which lost 7 bases and 2 bases, there was a span of 15 bases. As DNA, the CDR3 is TGTGCCAGCACCACCGGAAGCGGCACCTACGAGCAGTACTTC. Translated: CASTTGSGTYEQYF.

In its sample, this clonotype was seen a few times. Likely a read error: the CDR3 ends without its conserved phenylalanine or tryptophan. The chain combines TRBV6-2 or TRBV6-3 with TRBJ2-5; possible D gene TRBD2, 5 bases. The length of the CDR3 is 12 residues. Trimming cost V 8 bases and J 2 bases, with 9 bases left between them. Germline V CDR1 and CDR2: MNHEY, SVGEGT. CDR3 nucleotides: TGTGCCAGCTCCAGCGGACAAGAGACCCAGTACCTC. Protein sequence: CASSSGQETQYL.

The genes are TRBV6-1 and TRBJ2-7; D may be TRBD1 (6 bases). CDR1 and CDR2 (germline): MNHNS, SASEGT. Trimming pared 4 bases from V and 0 bases from J, leaving 19 bases between. This CDR3 contains 17 residues. CDR3 loop: CASSGEPQGTNSYEQYF. Written as DNA, the CDR3 is TGTGCCAGCAGTGGCGAACCACAGGGAACTAACTCCTACGAGCAGTACTTC.

The CDR3 sequence is CASRTLAGGRNEQFF. The CDR3 DNA follows: TGTGCCAGCAGGACGCTAGCGGGAGGGAGGAATGAGCAGTTCTTC. V is TRBV6-1 and J is TRBJ2-1, with TRBD2 matching over 12 bases. Germline loops: CDR1 MNHNS, CDR2 SASEGT. The CDR3 length is 15 residues. With 6 bases clipped from V and 7 bases from J, the junction kept 7 bases outside the gene matches.

This clonotype was seen a few times. This chain uses TRBV18 with TRBJ2-7, with D unclear. This CDR3 has 14 residues. Trimming stripped 6 bases from V and 4 bases from J, with 16 bases between. From germline, CDR1 is KGHSH and CDR2 LQKENI. In DNA, the CDR3 is TGTGCCAGCTCCCTCACAAAAGAACCTTACGAGCAGTACTTC. Amino acid sequence: CASSLTKEPYEQYF.

This clonotype was observed at least ten times. The chain carries TRBV9 and TRBJ1-5, with a possible D match to TRBD1 (5 bases). Looked up from germline, CDR1 is SGDLS and CDR2 is YYNGEE. The CDR3 covers 15 residues. V lost 3 bases and J lost 4, with 14 bases in between. CDR3 in amino acids: CASSEGIGTNQPQHF. CDR3 nucleotide sequence: TGTGCCAGCAGCGAGGGGATCGGGACGAATCAGCCCCAGCATTTT. Using reference TRBV9 and TRBJ1-5 for the parts outside the CDR3, the full variable domain is DSGVTQTPKHLITATGQRVTLRCSPRSGDLSVYWYQQSLDQGLQFLIQYYNGEERAKGNILERFSAQQFPDLHSELNLSSLELGDSALYFCASSEGIGTNQPQHFGDGTRLSIL.

The chain is built from TRBV7-2 and TRBJ2-1; D uncertain. The last part of the DNA fits TRBJ2-7 better; the J call may be wrong. This CDR3 comprises 13 residues. The germline CDR1 and CDR2 sequences are SGHTA and FQGNSA. The CDR3 nucleotides read TGTGCCAGCAGCTCTTCCTCGTACAATGAGCAGTACTTC. It codes for CASSSSSYNEQYF.

This clonotype was picked up many times. This rearrangement joins TRBV6-1 to TRBJ2-7; D may be TRBD2 (5 bases). The germline CDR1 and CDR2 sequences are MNHNS and SASEGT. This CDR3 contains 14 residues. V shed 1 base and J shed 2 bases, with 9 bases lying between them. Here the CDR3 DNA reads TGTGCCAGCAGTGAAGGCCCAGCGGCCTACGAGCAGTACTTC. It yields the protein CASSEGPAAYEQYF.

In this sample, this clonotype turned up many times. The rearrangement links TRBV15 to TRBJ2-5; unclear D gene. This CDR3 spans 13 amino acids. The germline gives CDR1 LNHNV, CDR2 YYDKDF (reference sequence). V dropped 0 bases and J dropped 5 bases, with 7 bases sitting between them. CDR3 amino acids: CATSRDKLETQYF. The CDR3 DNA sequence: TGTGCCACCAGCAGAGATAAGTTGGAGACCCAGTACTTC.

This chain connects TRBV5-5 to TRBJ1-2; D is ambiguous. The CDR3 totals 15 residues. The germline V and J ends were trimmed by 2 bases and 0 bases, with 11 bases remaining between them. Germline assignment: CDR1 SGHKS and CDR2 YYEKEE (reference sequence). The CDR3 DNA reads as TGTGCCAGCAGCTTCCCGACGGACTCTAACTATGGCTACACCTTC. This gives the protein CASSFPTDSNYGYTF.

This clonotype was recorded many times. V gene TRBV27 combines with J gene TRBJ2-7; 7 nucleotides align to TRBD2. The germline CDR1 and CDR2 sequences are MNHEY and SMNVEV (reference sequence). V shed 11 bases, J shed 5 bases, and the junction held 12 bases outside the gene matches. The CDR3 has 13 amino acids. The CDR3 spells CAAARAGDHEQYF. The DNA of the CDR3 is TGTGCCGCGGCCCGGGCGGGAGACCACGAGCAGTACTTC.

Many counts were recorded for this clonotype. This chain connects TRBV7-9 to TRBJ2-7; tentatively, D is TRBD1 or TRBD2 (5 bases each). CDR3 length: 14 amino acids. Germline V gene data show CDR1 as SEHNR and CDR2 as FQNEAQ (reference sequence). V was pared by 3 bases and J by 2 bases, with 11 bases between. This CDR3 is CASSLGVFAYEQYF. In DNA form, the CDR3 reads TGTGCCAGCAGCTTGGGGGTTTTCGCCTACGAGCAGTACTTC.

This clonotype has a count of ten or more. The chain joins TRBV15 to TRBJ2-1; 12 nucleotides align to TRBD2. With V trimmed by 5 bases and J by 7 bases, 6 bases remained unmatched. The CDR3 is 15 residues long. CDR1 is LNHNV and CDR2 is YYDKDF in the germline V gene (reference sequence). The DNA for the CDR3 is TGTGCCACCAGCCCCTGGCTAGCGGGAGGGAATGAGCAGTTCTTC. Translation gives CATSPWLAGGNEQFF.

This clonotype came up many times. This chain connects TRBV3-1 to TRBJ2-7; TRBD1 agrees at 7 bases. The CDR3 loop spans 15 amino acids. Germline CDR1 is LGHDT and CDR2 is YNNKEL (reference sequence). V lost 4 bases, J lost 4 bases, and 10 bases stayed unmatched. DNA of the CDR3: TGTGCCAGCAGCCCCCTGAGGGGGCCGTGGTACGAGCAGTACTTC. Translating gives CASSPLRGPWYEQYF.

This clonotype was observed a few times. The gene calls are TRBV3-1 and TRBJ2-3; the D gene is possibly TRBD1 (5 bases). Germline V gene data show CDR1 as LGHDT and CDR2 as YNNKEL (reference sequence). Trimming left V 4 bases short and J 5 bases short, with 13 bases between. The CDR3 totals 14 residues. CDR3: CASSRSSRGDTQYF. CDR3 sequence (DNA): TGTGCCAGCAGCCGCAGCTCTAGGGGAGATACGCAGTATTTT.